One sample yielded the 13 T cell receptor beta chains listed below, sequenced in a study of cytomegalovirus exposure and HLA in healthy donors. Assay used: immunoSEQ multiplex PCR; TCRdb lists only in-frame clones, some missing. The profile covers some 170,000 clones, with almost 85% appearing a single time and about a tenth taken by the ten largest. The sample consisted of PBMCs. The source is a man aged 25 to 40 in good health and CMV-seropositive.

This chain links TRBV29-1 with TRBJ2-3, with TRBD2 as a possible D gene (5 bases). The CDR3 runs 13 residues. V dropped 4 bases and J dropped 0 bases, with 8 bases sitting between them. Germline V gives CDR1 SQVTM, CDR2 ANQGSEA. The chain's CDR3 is CSVAGISTDTQYF. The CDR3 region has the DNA TGCAGCGTTGCCGGGATCAGCACAGATACGCAGTATTTT.

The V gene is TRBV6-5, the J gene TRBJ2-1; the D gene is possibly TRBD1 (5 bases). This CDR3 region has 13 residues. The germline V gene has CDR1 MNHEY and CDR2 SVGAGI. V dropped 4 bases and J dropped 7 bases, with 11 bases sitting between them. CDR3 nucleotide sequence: TGTGCCAGCAGTTGGTACAGGAGTAATGAGCAGTTCTTC. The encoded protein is CASSWYRSNEQFF.

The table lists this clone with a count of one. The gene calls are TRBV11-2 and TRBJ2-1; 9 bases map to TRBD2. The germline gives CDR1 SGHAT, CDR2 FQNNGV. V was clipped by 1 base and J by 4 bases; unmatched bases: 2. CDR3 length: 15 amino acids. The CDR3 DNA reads TGTGCCAGCAGCTTAGGACTAGCGGATTACAATGAGCAGTTCTTC. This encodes CASSLGLADYNEQFF.

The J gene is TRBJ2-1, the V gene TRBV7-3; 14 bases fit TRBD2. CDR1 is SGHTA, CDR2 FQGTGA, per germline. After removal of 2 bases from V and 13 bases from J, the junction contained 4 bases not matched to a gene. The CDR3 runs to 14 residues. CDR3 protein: CASSLGTSGGYQFF. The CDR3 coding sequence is TGTGCCAGCAGCTTAGGGACTAGCGGGGGTTACCAGTTCTTC.

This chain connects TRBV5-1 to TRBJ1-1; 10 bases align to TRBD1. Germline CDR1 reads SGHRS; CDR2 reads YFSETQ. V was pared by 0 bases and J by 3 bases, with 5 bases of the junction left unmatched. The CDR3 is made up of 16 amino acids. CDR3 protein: CASSLGQGAADTEAFF. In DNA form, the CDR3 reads TGCGCCAGCAGCTTGGGACAGGGGGCGGCGGACACTGAAGCTTTCTTT.

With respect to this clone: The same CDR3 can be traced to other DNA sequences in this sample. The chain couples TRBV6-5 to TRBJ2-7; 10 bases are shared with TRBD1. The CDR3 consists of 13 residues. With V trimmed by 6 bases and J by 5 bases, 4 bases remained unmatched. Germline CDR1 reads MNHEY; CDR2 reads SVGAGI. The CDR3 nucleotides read TGTGCCAGCAGCCGGGACAGGGGCCACGAGCAGTACTTC. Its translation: CASSRDRGHEQYF.

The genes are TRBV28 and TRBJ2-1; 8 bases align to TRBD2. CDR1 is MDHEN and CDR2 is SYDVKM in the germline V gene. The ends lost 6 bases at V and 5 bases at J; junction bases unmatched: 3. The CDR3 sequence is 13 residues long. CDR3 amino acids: CASSRGGNNEQFF. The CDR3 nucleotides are TGTGCCAGCAGCCGGGGGGGGAACAATGAGCAGTTCTTC.

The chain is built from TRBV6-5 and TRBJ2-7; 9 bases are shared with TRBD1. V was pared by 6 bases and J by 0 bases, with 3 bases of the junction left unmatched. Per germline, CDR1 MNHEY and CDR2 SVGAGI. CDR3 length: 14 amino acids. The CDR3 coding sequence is TGTGCCAGCAGACGGACAGGGGACTCCTACGAGCAGTACTTC. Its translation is CASRRTGDSYEQYF.

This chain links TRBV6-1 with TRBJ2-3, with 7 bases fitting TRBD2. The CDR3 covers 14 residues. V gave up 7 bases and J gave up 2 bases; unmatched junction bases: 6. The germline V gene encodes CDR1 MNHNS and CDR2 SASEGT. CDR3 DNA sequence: TGTGCCAGCACTGGGGGGGGTCCCACAGATACGCAGTATTTT. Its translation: CASTGGGPTDTQYF.

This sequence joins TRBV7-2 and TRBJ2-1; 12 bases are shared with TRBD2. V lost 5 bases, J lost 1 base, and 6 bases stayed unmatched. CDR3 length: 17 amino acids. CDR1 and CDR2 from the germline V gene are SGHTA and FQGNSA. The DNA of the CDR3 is TGTGCCAGCAGCCCCCGGACTAGCGGGATTTCCTACAATGAGCAGTTCTTC. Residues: CASSPRTSGISYNEQFF.

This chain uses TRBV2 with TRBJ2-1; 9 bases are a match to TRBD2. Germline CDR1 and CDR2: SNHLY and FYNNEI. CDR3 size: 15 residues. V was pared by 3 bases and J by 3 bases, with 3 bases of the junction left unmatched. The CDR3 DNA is TGTGCCAGCAGTGATGCGGGGGGGCTCTACAATGAGCAGTTCTTC. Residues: CASSDAGGLYNEQFF.

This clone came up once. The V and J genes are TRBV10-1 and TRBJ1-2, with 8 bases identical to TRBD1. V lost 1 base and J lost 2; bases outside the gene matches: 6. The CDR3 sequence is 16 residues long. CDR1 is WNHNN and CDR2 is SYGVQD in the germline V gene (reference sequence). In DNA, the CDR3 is TGCGCCAGCAGTGAGTATAGGACAGGGCCCAACTATGGCTACACCTTC. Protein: CASSEYRTGPNYGYTF.

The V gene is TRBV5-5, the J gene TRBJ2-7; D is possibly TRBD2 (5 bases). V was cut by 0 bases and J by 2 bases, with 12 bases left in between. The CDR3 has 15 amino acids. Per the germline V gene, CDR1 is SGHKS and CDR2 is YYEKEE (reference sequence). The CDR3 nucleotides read TGTGCCAGCAGCTTGGGGTGGAGGTTGCCCTACGAGCAGTACTTC. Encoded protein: CASSLGWRLPYEQYF.